This TCR beta chain appears in the sequencing data of a study of cytomegalovirus exposure and HLA in healthy donors. Use of 60 Vbeta and 13 Jbeta primers characterized the PCR. Repertoires were generated with immunoSEQ multiplex PCR, while TCRdb's copy carries only in-frame clones and drops some. The table includes just over 25,000 clones, 55% to 75% detected once. Study-level points and caveats: In vitro testing confirmed a few CMV-associated chains as specific for CMV antigens.

J lost 7 bases, V lost 5 bases, and 6 bases had no gene match. CDR3 size: 12 residues. Germline lookup yields CDR1 SQVTM and CDR2 ANQGSEA. This clone was counted only a few times. Its antigen is as yet unknown. The sequence was obtained from a woman between 45 and 65 years old in good health and CMV-seronegative. Material: PBMCs. This rearrangement joins TRBV29-1 to TRBJ1-2; 8 nucleotides line up with TRBD1. CDR3 nucleotide sequence: TGCAGCGTTCCAGGGGGCGCAGGTGGCTACACCTTC. Translating gives CSVPGGAGGYTF.